What follows are 27 T cell receptor beta chains derived from one specimen sequenced in a study of T cells in Graves' hyperthyroidism and ophthalmopathy. Regions amplified from RNA transcripts were the TCR beta CDR3 regions. The HTBI primer set served for first-round RT-PCR of the TCR CDR3. MiXCR, applied by TCRdb to the multiplex PCR reads, yields one record per CDR3 protein. Of about 160,000 distinct CDR3 sequences listed, 8% to 9.5% are singletons. The source material was blood. These receptors all stem from a young woman with Graves' hyperthyroidism that later progressed to Graves' ophthalmopathy.

This clonotype came up many times. The chain joins TRBV29-1 to TRBJ2-3; 9 positions agree with TRBD2. With 2 bases clipped from V and 4 bases from J, the junction kept 4 bases outside the gene matches. The CDR3 contains 14 residues. Germline V gene sequence: CDR1 SQVTM, CDR2 ANQGSEA. As DNA, the CDR3 is TGCAGCGTTGAAATCGAGCGGGAGGCAGATACGCAGTATTTT. Protein sequence: CSVEIEREADTQYF.

This clonotype was counted ten times or more. V and J are TRBV12-3 or TRBV12-4 and TRBJ2-6; 8 nucleotides match TRBD1. The CDR3 is made up of 20 amino acids. With V trimmed by 3 bases and J by 4 bases, 17 bases remained unmatched. The CDR3 loop reads CASSFRSLGQGASGANVLTF. In DNA form, the CDR3 reads TGTGCCAGCAGTTTTCGTTCCCTAGGCCAGGGGGCCTCCGGGGCCAACGTCCTGACTTTC.

The table lists this clonotype with many counts. The V and J genes are TRBV29-1 and TRBJ1-1, with 8 bases lining up with TRBD1. The germline gives CDR1 SQVTM, CDR2 ANQGSEA. Trimming took 6 bases from V and 3 from J; bases not matched to a gene: 6. The CDR3 covers 13 residues. The CDR3 loop reads CSVGQGPYTEAFF. The CDR3 nucleotides are TGCAGCGTCGGACAGGGACCCTACACTGAAGCTTTCTTT. Filled out from reference TRBV29-1 and TRBJ1-1, the complete variable domain reads SAVISQKPSRDICQRGTSLTIQCQVDSQVTMMFWYRQQPGQSLTLIATANQGSEATYESGFVIDKFPISRPNLTFSTLTVSNMSPEDSSIYLCSVGQGPYTEAFFGQGTRLTVV.

This clonotype was counted only a few times. V is TRBV5-1 and J is TRBJ2-5; 10 nucleotides line up with TRBD1. V was clipped by 3 bases and J by 3 bases; unmatched bases: 5. In germline, CDR1 is SGHRS, CDR2 YFSETQ. This CDR3 comprises 15 residues. Here the CDR3 DNA reads TGCGCCAGCAGCTCGAGACAGGGGGCCGAAGAGACCCAGTACTTC. Translating gives CASSSRQGAEETQYF.

There are many counts of this clonotype. The V call is TRBV4-1, the J call TRBJ1-1, with 8 positions matching TRBD1. Germline lookup yields CDR1 MGHRA and CDR2 YSYEKL. V dropped 0 bases and J dropped 4; count of bases not matched to a gene: 10. The CDR3 extends over 17 amino acids. The CDR3 reads CASSQDRAGGAGTEAFF. The DNA of the CDR3 is TGCGCCAGCAGCCAAGATAGGGCAGGGGGCGCGGGCACTGAAGCTTTCTTT.

This clonotype was observed a handful of times. This chain uses TRBV6-6 with TRBJ2-5; D might be TRBD2 (6 bases). The length of the CDR3 is 16 residues. Germline V gives CDR1 MNHNY, CDR2 SVGAGI (reference sequence). Trimming cost V 1 base and J 5 bases, with 17 bases left between them. In DNA, the CDR3 is TGTGCCAGCAGTTACTGGGGTGCTGACCGGGGGGAGACCCAGTACTTC. It codes for CASSYWGADRGETQYF.

Only a few counts were recorded for this clonotype. J is TRBJ1-1 and V is TRBV6-1; 10 nucleotides match TRBD1. The CDR3 extends over 14 amino acids. Germline V gives CDR1 MNHNS, CDR2 SASEGT. V lost 6 bases to trimming and J lost 6 bases; unmatched junction nucleotides: 7. The DNA for the CDR3 is TGTGCCAGCAGCAGACAGGGGGCACGGGCTGAAGCTTTCTTT. Translating it yields CASSRQGARAEAFF.

This clonotype was found many times. The chain joins TRBV10-3 to TRBJ2-1; TRBD2 agrees at 13 bases. Trimming took 6 bases from V and 7 from J; bases not matched to a gene: 3. Germline V gives CDR1 ENHRY, CDR2 SYGVKD. There are 14 residues in the CDR3. The CDR3 coding sequence is TGTGCCATCAGCTCGACTAGCGGGGGGAATGAGCAGTTCTTC. Protein: CAISSTSGGNEQFF.

Turning to this clonotype: A much larger clone lies one base from this, so it may be a read error. The chain employs TRBV5-1 and TRBJ2-2; D is ambiguous. Germline lookup yields CDR1 SGHRS and CDR2 YFSETQ. This CDR3 region has 13 residues. Between the trimmed V and J ends, which lost 5 bases and 6 bases, there was a span of 11 bases. The CDR3 sequence is CASRFLESGELFF. The CDR3 coding sequence is TGCGCCAGCAGATTTTTGGAGTCCGGGGAGCTGTTTTTT.

This clonotype was found many times. This chain connects TRBV15 to TRBJ1-1, with 7 bases that match TRBD1. The CDR3 extends over 16 amino acids. V shed 1 base, J shed 2 bases, and the junction held 7 bases outside the gene matches. Germline values: CDR1 LNHNV, CDR2 YYDKDF (reference sequence). CDR3 DNA: TGTGCCACCAGCAGAGGGGTGCAGGGGGAAAACACTGAAGCTTTCTTT. Its translation: CATSRGVQGENTEAFF.

This clonotype was detected ten times or more. J is TRBJ2-1 and V is TRBV3-1, with TRBD1 as a possible D gene (6 bases). CDR1 LGHDT and CDR2 YNNKEL come from the germline V gene (reference sequence). V was clipped by 0 bases and J by 6 bases, with 9 bases between them. The CDR3 runs 14 residues. Here the CDR3 DNA reads TGTGCCAGCAGCCAAGAAAACAGGGTCAATGAGCAGTTCTTC. It translates to CASSQENRVNEQFF.

The chain uses TRBV6-2 or TRBV6-3 and TRBJ1-1, with D possibly matching TRBD1 (5 bases). The germline V gene encodes CDR1 MNHEY and CDR2 SVGEGT. This CDR3 has 14 amino acids. With 8 bases removed from V and 5 bases from J, the gap between germline ends came to 18 bases. The CDR3 region is CASRTAGPATEAFF. CDR3 DNA sequence: TGTGCCAGCCGAACAGCGGGGCCAGCGACTGAAGCTTTCTTT.

In this sample, this clonotype turned up many times. The chain carries TRBV6-6 and TRBJ2-2; D unresolved. The ends were cut back, 1 base at V and 0 bases at J, with 6 bases in the middle. Germline assignment: CDR1 MNHNY and CDR2 SVGAGI (reference sequence). This CDR3 is 15 amino acids long. The CDR3, as DNA: TGTGCCAGCAGTTACTTGGGGACGAACACCGGGGAGCTGTTTTTT. Amino acid sequence: CASSYLGTNTGELFF.

This clonotype turned up a few times. This chain connects TRBV18 to TRBJ2-2; D not resolved. Trimming removed 2 bases at V and 4 bases at J, with 11 bases between. Germline CDR1 and CDR2: KGHSH and LQKENI. The CDR3 runs 15 residues. The CDR3 protein is CASSPRDKITGELFF. DNA for the CDR3: TGTGCCAGCTCACCAAGAGACAAGATCACCGGGGAGCTGTTTTTT.

This clonotype has ten or more counts. The chain joins TRBV20-1 to TRBJ2-5, with TRBD2 matching 12 bases. The V gene end was trimmed by 3 bases and the J gene end by 5 bases; junction bases not matched to a gene: 7. CDR3 length: 15 amino acids. The germline V gene encodes CDR1 DFQATT and CDR2 SNEGSKA (reference sequence). For the CDR3, the DNA is TGCAGTGCTAGTAAACTAGCGGGGGGCGGGGAGACCCAGTACTTC. Amino acid sequence: CSASKLAGGGETQYF.

The chain is built from TRBV5-4 and TRBJ2-5; maybe TRBD2 (6 bases). The CDR3 has 16 residues. Germline CDR1 reads SGHNT; CDR2 reads YYREEE (reference sequence). The V end was cut by 0 bases, the J end by 7 bases, with 19 bases between. The CDR3 DNA follows: TGTGCCAGCAGCTTGGCCGGGACTCTAAAGAAAGGGACCCAGTACTTC. Encoded protein: CASSLAGTLKKGTQYF.

There are a few counts of this clonotype. CDR3 amino acids: CASSLLTIPGGAFF. The CDR3, as DNA: TGTGCCAGCAGCTTGTTAACGATTCCTGGTGGTGCTTTCTTT. The V and J genes are TRBV5-6 and TRBJ1-1; no clear D. The V gene's germline CDR1 is SGHDT and CDR2 YYEEEE. V lost 1 base to trimming and J lost 11 bases, with 18 bases between them. The CDR3 has 14 residues. The full variable domain, rest sourced from reference TRBV5-6 and TRBJ1-1, is DAGVTQSPTHLIKTRGQQVTLRCSPKSGHDTVSWYQQALGQGPQFIFQYYEEEERQRGNFPDRFSGHQFPNYSSELNVNALLLGDSALYLCASSLLTIPGGAFFGQGTRLTVV.

Ten or more counts support this clonotype. The chain combines TRBV20-1 with TRBJ2-5, with a tentative D call TRBD1 (6 bases). This CDR3 spans 12 amino acids. V shed 6 bases and J shed 5 bases, with 13 bases lying between them. CDR1 and CDR2 (germline): DFQATT, SNEGSKA (reference sequence). The CDR3 is CSAEAGDETQYF. The CDR3 DNA is TGCAGTGCCGAAGCAGGGGATGAGACCCAGTACTTC.

This clonotype was recorded many times. The rearrangement joins TRBV30 to TRBJ1-1; D gene ambiguous. Germline CDR1 and CDR2: GTSNPN and SVGIG (reference sequence). V was trimmed by 0 bases and J by 2 bases, leaving 10 bases between them. This CDR3 is 14 amino acids long. CDR3 coding DNA: TGTGCCTGGAGTGTACGAGCAGGCAACACTGAAGCTTTCTTT. It yields the protein CAWSVRAGNTEAFF. Combining the CDR3 with reference TRBV30 and TRBJ1-1 gives the whole variable domain SQTIHQWPATLVQPVGSPLSLECTVEGTSNPNLYWYRQAAGRGLQLLFYSVGIGQISSEVPQNLSASRPQDRQFILSSKKLLLSDSGFYLCAWSVRAGNTEAFFGQGTRLTVV.

In this sample, this clonotype turned up many times. CDR3 DNA: TGTGCCAGCTCCCCCTTGGGGGGAACGTACAATGAGCAGTTCTTC. It codes for CASSPLGGTYNEQFF. The chain has TRBV18 and TRBJ2-1; a possible D gene is TRBD2 (6 bases). Trimming stripped 6 bases from V and 4 bases from J, with 16 bases between. The CDR3 contains 15 residues. CDR1 KGHSH and CDR2 LQKENI come from the germline V gene.

This clonotype occurred a few times. This chain joins TRBV29-1 and TRBJ2-2; the D gene is possibly TRBD1 (5 bases). CDR1 and CDR2 (germline): SQVTM, ANQGSEA. The CDR3 runs 14 residues. V was trimmed by 4 bases and J by 2 bases, leaving 11 bases between them. CDR3 DNA: TGCAGCGTTGCCCCAGGGTCCAACACCGGGGAGCTGTTTTTT. This translates into CSVAPGSNTGELFF.

This clonotype was detected many times. V is TRBV7-9 and J is TRBJ2-7; 14 bases map to TRBD2. V was pared by 4 bases and J by 2 bases, with 7 bases of the junction left unmatched. Germline V gene lookup returns CDR1 SEHNR and CDR2 FQNEAQ (reference sequence). The CDR3 runs 17 residues. The CDR3 reads CASSYAPGLAGAYEQYF. CDR3 coding DNA: TGTGCCAGCAGCTACGCCCCGGGACTAGCGGGGGCCTACGAGCAGTACTTC.

V and J are TRBV6-4 and TRBJ2-3; D possibly corresponds to TRBD2 (6 bases). From germline, CDR1 is MRHNA and CDR2 SNTAGT. Trimming shortened V by 4 bases and J by 1 base, and 12 bases separated the two germline ends. The CDR3 extends over 15 amino acids. Here the CDR3 reads CASSVGSGGTDTQYF. The CDR3 DNA sequence: TGTGCCAGCAGTGTTGGGTCGGGGGGCACAGATACGCAGTATTTT.

This clonotype was picked up many times. Sequence at one end of the junction differs from germline and may be a read error. The rearrangement links TRBV12-3 or TRBV12-4 to TRBJ2-7, with D maybe TRBD1 (6 bases). CDR3 size: 13 residues. The DNA of the CDR3 is TGTGCCAGCAGTTCAGGACAGATCTACGGGCAGTACTTC. This encodes CASSSGQIYGQYF.

V and J are TRBV18 and TRBJ2-2, with D possibly being TRBD2 (5 bases). V lost 3 bases and J lost 4, with 12 bases in between. Germline V CDR1 and CDR2: KGHSH, LQKENI. The CDR3 has 15 amino acids. The CDR3 region is CASSPQGRGTGELFF. In DNA form, the CDR3 reads TGTGCCAGCTCACCCCAAGGACGGGGCACCGGGGAGCTGTTTTTT.

In its sample, this clonotype was seen many times. The chain combines TRBV6-1 with TRBJ1-1; 9 bases are shared with TRBD1. The CDR3 length is 12 residues. The germline CDR1 and CDR2 sequences are MNHNS and SASEGT. V shed 5 bases and J 11 bases; nucleotides not matched to a gene: 6. CDR3 sequence reads: CASSPIGQGAFF. DNA of the CDR3: TGTGCCAGCAGTCCCATAGGACAGGGGGCTTTCTTT.

The chain links TRBV9 to TRBJ2-1, with D perhaps TRBD2 (7 bases). The CDR3 contains 15 residues. The germline CDR1 and CDR2 sequences are SGDLS and YYNGEE. V was trimmed by 0 bases and J by 5 bases, leaving 12 bases between them. The DNA of the CDR3 is TGTGCCAGCAGCGTAGCTCGGGGGGCGAACAATGAGCAGTTCTTC. Translated: CASSVARGANNEQFF.